This entry lists 21 T cell receptor beta chains sequenced from one sample in a study of T cell responses to AZD1222 COVID-19 vaccine. Sequencing used immunoSEQ multiplex PCR; TCRdb keeps in-frame clones, though not all of them. The sample gives 95,000 or so clones, 85% to 90% of which show up once; 3.5% to 4% is in the top ten. The specimen comprised peripheral blood, sampled on day 0 of AZD1222 vaccination. Receptor source: an adult in good health.

The rearrangement joins TRBV27 to TRBJ1-2, with a possible D match to TRBD1 (5 bases). The CDR3 contains 12 residues. Trimming took 5 bases from V and 4 from J, leaving 8 bases between them. Germline V gene data show CDR1 as MNHEY and CDR2 as SMNVEV (reference sequence). The CDR3 spells CASSPDSYGYTF. The CDR3 bases are TGTGCCAGCAGTCCTGACAGCTATGGCTACACCTTC.

This chain links TRBV19 with TRBJ2-1; 10 bases align to TRBD2. The CDR3 is 15 residues long. V lost 3 bases, J lost 6 bases, and 5 bases stayed unmatched. CDR1 and CDR2 from the germline V gene are LNHDA and SQIVND (reference sequence). CDR3 in DNA: TGTGCCAGTAGTATTCTAGCGGGGGCCAGCAATGAGCAGTTCTTC. Protein product: CASSILAGASNEQFF.

V gene TRBV6-1 combines with J gene TRBJ2-3; TRBD2 matches at 9 bases. CDR1 and CDR2 (germline): MNHNS, SASEGT. V was clipped by 0 bases and J by 5 bases; unmatched bases: 9. This CDR3 spans 17 amino acids. The DNA of the CDR3 is TGTGCCAGCAGTGAAGCCTTGGCGGGGGGGGCGGGAGATACGCAGTATTTT. Translated: CASSEALAGGAGDTQYF.

This rearrangement joins TRBV19 to TRBJ1-5; 9 bases agree with TRBD1. The germline CDR1 and CDR2 sequences are LNHDA and SQIVND (reference sequence). Trimming removed 1 base from V and 7 bases from J; junction bases left unmatched: 5. CDR3 length: 15 residues. This chain's CDR3 is CASSIGTGVSQPQHF. CDR3 nucleotides: TGTGCCAGTAGTATAGGGACAGGGGTATCGCAGCCCCAGCATTTT.

The chain couples TRBV6-5 to TRBJ1-1; D may be TRBD1 (5 bases). Deletions cut 6 bases from V and 11 bases from J, with 16 bases between. The germline gives CDR1 MNHEY, CDR2 SVGAGI. This CDR3 is built from 12 residues. The CDR3 sequence is CASSRPGGDAFF. Here the CDR3 DNA reads TGTGCCAGCAGCCGCCCCGGCGGGGACGCTTTCTTT.

On this clone: Other DNA sequences of this sample code for an identical CDR3. The V gene is TRBV19, the J gene TRBJ1-2, with D unresolved. The CDR3 length is 10 residues. Germline V gene data show CDR1 as LNHDA and CDR2 as SQIVND (reference sequence). V lost 6 bases and J lost 4, with 3 bases in between. CDR3 protein: CASSGYGYTF. The CDR3 DNA is TGTGCCAGTAGCGGCTATGGCTACACCTTC.

The chain has TRBV29-1 and TRBJ1-1; D is uncertain. Germline loops: CDR1 SQVTM, CDR2 ANQGSEA. The CDR3 is 10 residues long. Trimming stripped 1 base from V and 8 bases from J, with 5 bases between. The CDR3 DNA is TGCAGCGTTGAAGCGCCCGAAGCTTTCTTT. Its protein product is CSVEAPEAFF.

The chain couples TRBV9 to TRBJ2-7, with D perhaps being TRBD1 or TRBD2 (5 bases each). This CDR3 region has 15 residues. V shed 0 bases and J shed 1 base, with 11 bases lying between them. Germline loops: CDR1 SGDLS, CDR2 YYNGEE. The CDR3 coding sequence is TGTGCCAGCAGCGTAGGAGGGGATACGTCCTACGAGCAGTACTTC. Translated: CASSVGGDTSYEQYF.

The chain links TRBV7-2 to TRBJ1-1, with D possibly being TRBD1 (5 bases). The CDR3 consists of 13 residues. The V gene lost 5 bases and the J gene lost 3 bases, with 10 bases spanning the gap. Germline V gives CDR1 SGHTA, CDR2 FQGNSA. The CDR3 protein is CASSLGEYTEAFF. CDR3 DNA sequence: TGTGCCAGCAGCCTAGGGGAATACACTGAAGCTTTCTTT. Together with reference TRBV7-2 and TRBJ1-1, the CDR3 gives the full variable domain: GAGVSQSPSNKVTEKGKDVELRCDPISGHTALYWYRQSLGQGLEFLIYFQGNSAPDKSGLPSDRFSAERTGGSVSTLTIQRTQQEDSAVYLCASSLGEYTEAFFGQGTRLTVV.

The chain links TRBV6-5 to TRBJ2-1; D is unclear. V lost 7 bases to trimming and J lost 2 bases, with 15 bases between them. Germline CDR1 and CDR2: MNHEY and SVGAGI. The CDR3 loop spans 15 amino acids. CDR3 sequence reads: CASTSTGSTYNEQFF. CDR3 DNA: TGTGCCAGCACCTCAACCGGGTCCACCTACAATGAGCAGTTCTTC.

The chain has TRBV10-3 and TRBJ2-7, with D possibly being TRBD2 (5 bases). The V end was cut by 3 bases, the J end by 5 bases, with 8 bases between. The CDR3 loop spans 12 amino acids. Germline V lookup: CDR1 ENHRY, CDR2 SYGVKD. The DNA for the CDR3 is TGTGCCATCAGTGAAACGGGAAACGAGCAGTACTTC. Translated: CAISETGNEQYF.

This chain joins TRBV9 and TRBJ2-7, with 9 bases fitting TRBD2. The germline V gene encodes CDR1 SGDLS and CDR2 YYNGEE. CDR3 length: 15 residues. Trimming at V came to 3 bases and at J to 5 bases, leaving 9 bases not matched to a gene. The CDR3 reads CASSAVAGVADEQYF. DNA of the CDR3: TGTGCCAGCAGCGCCGTAGCGGGGGTGGCGGACGAGCAGTACTTC. The entire variable domain, with the rest obtained from reference TRBV9 and TRBJ2-7, is as follows: DSGVTQTPKHLITATGQRVTLRCSPRSGDLSVYWYQQSLDQGLQFLIQYYNGEERAKGNILERFSAQQFPDLHSELNLSSLELGDSALYFCASSAVAGVADEQYFGPGTRLTVT.

V usage is TRBV7-8 and J usage is TRBJ2-4; 13 bases match TRBD2. Per the germline V gene, CDR1 is SGHVS and CDR2 is FQNEAQ. The CDR3 has 20 residues. J was trimmed by 2 bases and V by 5 bases; bases with no gene match: 15. The DNA of the CDR3 is TGTGCCAGCAGCGCCCCGGGACTAGCGGGGCCGCGCGGGCCCAAAAACATTCAGTACTTC. It is translated as CASSAPGLAGPRGPKNIQYF.

This clone was counted once. This chain joins TRBV5-5 and TRBJ1-1; the match to TRBD1 covers 8 bases. J was trimmed by 1 base and V by 9 bases; bases with no gene match: 5. The germline gives CDR1 SGHKS, CDR2 YYEKEE (reference sequence). The CDR3 has 13 amino acids. For the CDR3, the DNA is TGTGCCACCCAGGGGGCAGGGAACACTGAAGCTTTCTTT. Residues: CATQGAGNTEAFF. The variable domain in full, with the rest retrieved from reference TRBV5-5 and TRBJ1-1, is DAGVTQSPTHLIKTRGQQVTLRCSPISGHKSVSWYQQVLGQGPQFIFQYYEKEERGRGNFPDRFSARQFPNYSSELNVNALLLGDSALYLCATQGAGNTEAFFGQGTRLTVV.

The rearrangement links TRBV6-5 to TRBJ2-7, with D perhaps given as TRBD1 or TRBD2 (5 bases each). CDR1 MNHEY and CDR2 SVGAGI come from the germline V gene. V lost 7 bases, J lost 6 bases, and 10 bases lay in between. This CDR3 region has 11 residues. CDR3 amino acids: CASIRDGEQYF. Written as DNA, the CDR3 is TGTGCCAGCATTCGGGACGGCGAGCAGTACTTC.

This clone was seen a single time. This chain uses TRBV5-1 with TRBJ2-7; a possible D gene is TRBD1 (5 bases). The CDR3 runs to 15 residues. The germline V and J ends were trimmed by 0 bases and 4 bases, with 14 bases remaining between them. Germline-derived CDR1 and CDR2 are SGHRS and YFSETQ. The CDR3 spells CASSLEGNQIYEQYF. DNA of the CDR3: TGCGCCAGCAGCTTGGAGGGGAACCAAATTTACGAGCAGTACTTC.

The chain couples TRBV20-1 to TRBJ2-3; D is ambiguous. The CDR3 is made up of 15 amino acids. Germline V lookup: CDR1 DFQATT, CDR2 SNEGSKA (reference sequence). V was clipped by 3 bases and J by 4 bases, with 17 bases between them. The DNA for the CDR3 is TGCAGTGCTAGTAGCAGCGTGGTGGGTTCAGATACGCAGTATTTT. Translating gives CSASSSVVGSDTQYF.

The V gene is TRBV6-2 or TRBV6-3, the J gene TRBJ2-3, with 11 bases lining up with TRBD2. Germline CDR1 MNHEY, CDR2 SVGEGT. This CDR3 region has 14 residues. The V gene end was trimmed by 6 bases and the J gene end by 4 bases; junction bases not matched to a gene: 3. The DNA for the CDR3 is TGTGCCAGCAGCTATAGCGGGGGGGCAGATACGCAGTATTTT. Its translation is CASSYSGGADTQYF.

This rearrangement joins TRBV30 to TRBJ1-2; TRBD1 matches at 9 bases. CDR1 is GTSNPN, CDR2 SVGIG, per germline (reference sequence). The CDR3 has 14 amino acids. V lost 0 bases to trimming and J lost 6 bases; unmatched junction nucleotides: 5. CDR3 loop: CAWSVPDRGNGYTF. CDR3 sequence (DNA): TGTGCCTGGAGTGTCCCGGACAGGGGAAATGGCTACACCTTC.

The chain is built from TRBV15 and TRBJ1-1; D is unresolved. Trimming pared 3 bases from V and 6 bases from J, leaving 14 bases between. Germline V lookup: CDR1 LNHNV, CDR2 YYDKDF (reference sequence). The CDR3 spans 14 residues. The CDR3: CATSSHPENSEAFF. The CDR3 DNA reads TGTGCCACCAGCAGCCACCCTGAGAATTCTGAAGCTTTCTTT.

A note on this clone: This could be a read error, since a much larger clone is one nucleotide away. Other DNA sequences in this specimen translate into the identical CDR3. CDR3 sequence: CASSLGETQYF. CDR3 DNA: TGTGCCAGCAGCTTAGGAGAGACCCAGTACTTC. The chain links TRBV11-2 to TRBJ2-5; D remains unclear. Trimming removed 1 base from V and 4 bases from J, with 1 base in between. The CDR3 consists of 11 residues. Per germline, CDR1 SGHAT and CDR2 FQNNGV.